This TCR beta chain appears in the sequencing data of a study of shared clonotypes between healthy human individuals. Notes on the study in general: Tissue TCR repertoires likely differ from these blood-only repertoires. Sequencing depth was a factor that was expected to affect clonotype sharing among donors.

In regard to this clone: The antigen is unknown.

Several immunoSEQ 96-well plates shared each subset's DNA, each plate a replicate. Unsorted PBMC DNA was run through sequencing on ten immunoSEQ deep assay plates. Clones were sequenced by immunoSEQ multiplex PCR, and TCRdb holds only the in-frame ones, with some missing. The table lists about 510,000 clones, 79% of them singletons, with 10% to 15% in the top ten. The germline V gene encodes CDR1 KGHSH and CDR2 LQKENI. The CDR3 is 15 residues long. V was trimmed by 3 bases and J by 2 bases, leaving 13 bases between them. Sequencing was performed on PBMCs. The V call is TRBV18, the J call TRBJ1-2, with D unresolved. The receptor's source is a woman aged 40-49 years in good health. Some clones in this sample may be carry-over from other donors' samples. In DNA, the CDR3 is TGTGCCAGCTCACCGGGAGGTAGCCTCAACTATGGCTACACCTTC. Amino acids: CASSPGGSLNYGYTF.